This T cell receptor (beta chain) is from a study of T cells after yellow fever vaccination. Trimming removed 6 bases at V and 6 bases at J, with 7 bases between. The CDR3 has 10 amino acids. Looked up from germline, CDR1 is DFQATT and CDR2 is SNEGSKA (reference sequence). TCRdb analysed the 5' RACE reads with MiXCR anew, one entry per CDR3 protein. The sample lists just under 600,000 distinct CDR3 sequences, about 13% occurring once. The V call is TRBV20-1, the J call TRBJ2-3, with D hard to call. The sequence was collected from a man aged 30-40 years who received the YFV17D yellow fever vaccine. The material was PBMCs, obtained on the day of the yellow fever booster vaccination. Here the CDR3 DNA reads TGCAGTGCCAACTGGGATACGCAGTATTTT. Protein: CSANWDTQYF.